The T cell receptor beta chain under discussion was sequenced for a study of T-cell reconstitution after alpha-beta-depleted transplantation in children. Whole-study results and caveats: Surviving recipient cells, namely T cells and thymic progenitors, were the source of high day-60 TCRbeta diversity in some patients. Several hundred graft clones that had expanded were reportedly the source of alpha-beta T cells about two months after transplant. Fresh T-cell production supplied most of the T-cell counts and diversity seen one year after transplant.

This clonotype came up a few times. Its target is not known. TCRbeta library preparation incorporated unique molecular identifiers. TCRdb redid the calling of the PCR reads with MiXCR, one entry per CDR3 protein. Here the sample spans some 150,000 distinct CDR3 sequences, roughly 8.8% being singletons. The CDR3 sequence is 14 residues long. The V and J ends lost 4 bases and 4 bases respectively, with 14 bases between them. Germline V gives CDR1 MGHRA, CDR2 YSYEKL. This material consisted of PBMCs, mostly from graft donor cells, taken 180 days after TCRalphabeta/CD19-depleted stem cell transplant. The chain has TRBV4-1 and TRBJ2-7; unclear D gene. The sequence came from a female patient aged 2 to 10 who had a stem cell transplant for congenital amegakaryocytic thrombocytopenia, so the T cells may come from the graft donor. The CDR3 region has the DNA TGCGCCAGCAGCCCGATTGCGGACGGTTACGAGCAGTACTTC. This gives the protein CASSPIADGYEQYF.